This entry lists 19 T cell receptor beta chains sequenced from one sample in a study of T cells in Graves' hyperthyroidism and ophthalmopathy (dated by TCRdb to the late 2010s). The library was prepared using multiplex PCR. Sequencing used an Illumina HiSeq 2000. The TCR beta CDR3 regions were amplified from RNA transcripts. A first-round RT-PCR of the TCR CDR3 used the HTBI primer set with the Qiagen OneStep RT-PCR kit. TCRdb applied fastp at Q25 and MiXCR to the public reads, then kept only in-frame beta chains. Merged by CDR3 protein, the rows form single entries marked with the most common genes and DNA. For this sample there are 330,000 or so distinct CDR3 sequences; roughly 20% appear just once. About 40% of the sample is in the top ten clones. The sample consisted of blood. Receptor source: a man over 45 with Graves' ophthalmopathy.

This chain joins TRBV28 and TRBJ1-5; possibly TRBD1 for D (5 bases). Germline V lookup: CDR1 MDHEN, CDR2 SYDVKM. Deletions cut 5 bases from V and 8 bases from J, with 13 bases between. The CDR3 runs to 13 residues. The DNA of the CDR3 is TGTGCCAGCAGTCAGGGAGGGGTAGAGCCCCAGCATTTT. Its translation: CASSQGGVEPQHF. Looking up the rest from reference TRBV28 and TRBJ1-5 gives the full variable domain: DVKVTQSSRYLVKRTGEKVFLECVQDMDHENMFWYRQDPGLGLRLIYFSYDVKMKEKGDIPEGYSVSREKKERFSLILESASTNQTSMYLCASSQGGVEPQHFGDGTRLSIL.

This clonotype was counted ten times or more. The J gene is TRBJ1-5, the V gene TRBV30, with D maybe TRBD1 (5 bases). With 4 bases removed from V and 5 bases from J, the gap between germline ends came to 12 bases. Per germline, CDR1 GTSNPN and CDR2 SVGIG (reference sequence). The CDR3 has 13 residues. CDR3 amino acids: CAWNRDPYQPQHF. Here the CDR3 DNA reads TGTGCCTGGAATCGGGACCCATATCAGCCCCAGCATTTT.

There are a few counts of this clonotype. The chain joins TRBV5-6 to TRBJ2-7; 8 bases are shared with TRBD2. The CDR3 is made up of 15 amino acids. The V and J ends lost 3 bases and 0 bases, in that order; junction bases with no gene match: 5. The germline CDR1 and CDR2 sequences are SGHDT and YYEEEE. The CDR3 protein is CASSSLSGVSYEQYF. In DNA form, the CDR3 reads TGTGCCAGCAGCTCCCTTAGCGGGGTCTCCTACGAGCAGTACTTC.

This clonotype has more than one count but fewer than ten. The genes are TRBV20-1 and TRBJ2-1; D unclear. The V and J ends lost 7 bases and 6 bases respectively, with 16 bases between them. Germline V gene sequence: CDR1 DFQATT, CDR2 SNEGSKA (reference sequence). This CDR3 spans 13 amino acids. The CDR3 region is CSGEWSVGNEQFF. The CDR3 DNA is TGCAGTGGAGAGTGGTCGGTCGGCAATGAGCAGTTCTTC.

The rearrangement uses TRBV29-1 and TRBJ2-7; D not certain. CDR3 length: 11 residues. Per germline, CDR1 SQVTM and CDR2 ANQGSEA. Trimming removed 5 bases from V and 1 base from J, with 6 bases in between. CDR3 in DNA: TGCAGCGTTTGGTGGTCCTACGAGCAGTACTTC. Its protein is CSVWWSYEQYF.

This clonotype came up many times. CDR3 sequence (DNA): TGTGCCAGCAGGATACTAGCGGGAGGGCCCAATGAGCAGTTCTTC. It specifies CASRILAGGPNEQFF. The chain recombines TRBV6-2 or TRBV6-3 with TRBJ2-1, with 13 bases lining up with TRBD2. The CDR3 has 15 residues. After removal of 6 bases from V and 6 bases from J, the junction contained 5 bases not matched to a gene. The germline gives CDR1 MNHEY, CDR2 SVGEGT.

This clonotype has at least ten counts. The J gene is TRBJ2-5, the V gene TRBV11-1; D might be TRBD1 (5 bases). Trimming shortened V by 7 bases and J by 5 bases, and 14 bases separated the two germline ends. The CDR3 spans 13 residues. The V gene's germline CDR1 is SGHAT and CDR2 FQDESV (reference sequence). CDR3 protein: CASNQGVEETQYF. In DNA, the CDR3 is TGTGCCAGCAACCAGGGCGTTGAGGAGACCCAGTACTTC.

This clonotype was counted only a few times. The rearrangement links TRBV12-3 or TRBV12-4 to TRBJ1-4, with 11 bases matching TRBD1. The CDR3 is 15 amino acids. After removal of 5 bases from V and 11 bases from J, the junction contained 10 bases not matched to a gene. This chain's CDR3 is CASSPRTGGIFKLFF. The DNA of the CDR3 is TGTGCCAGCAGTCCCCGGACAGGGGGCATTTTTAAACTGTTTTTT.

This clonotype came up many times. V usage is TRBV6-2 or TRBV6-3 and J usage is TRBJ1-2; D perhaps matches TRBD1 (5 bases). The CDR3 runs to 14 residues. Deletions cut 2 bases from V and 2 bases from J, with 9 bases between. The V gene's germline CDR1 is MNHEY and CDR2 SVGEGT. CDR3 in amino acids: CASSYDSRNYGYTF. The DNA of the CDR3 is TGTGCCAGCAGTTACGACAGCCGGAACTATGGCTACACCTTC.

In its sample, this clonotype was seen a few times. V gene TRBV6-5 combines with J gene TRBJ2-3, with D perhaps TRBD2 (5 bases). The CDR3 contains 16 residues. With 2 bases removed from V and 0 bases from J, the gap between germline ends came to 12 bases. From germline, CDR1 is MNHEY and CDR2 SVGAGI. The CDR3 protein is CASSYQRLPSTDTQYF. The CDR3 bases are TGTGCCAGCAGTTACCAGCGGCTGCCGAGCACAGATACGCAGTATTTT.

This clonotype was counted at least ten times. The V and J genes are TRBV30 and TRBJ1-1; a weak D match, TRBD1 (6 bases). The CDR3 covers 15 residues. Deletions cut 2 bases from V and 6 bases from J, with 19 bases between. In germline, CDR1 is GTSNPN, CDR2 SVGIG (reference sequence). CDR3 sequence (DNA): TGTGCCTGGAGTAAACAGGGAGTTGCGGGGGCTGAAGCTTTCTTT. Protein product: CAWSKQGVAGAEAFF.

The CDR3 nucleotides read TGTGCCAGCAGATTATTAAGGAGCCCGGTTACGCAGTATTTT. Translated: CASRLLRSPVTQYF. The chain is built from TRBV6-2 or TRBV6-3 and TRBJ2-3; D is unresolved. CDR3 length: 14 residues. Germline CDR1 and CDR2: MNHEY and SVGEGT. The V end lost 6 bases, the J end lost 8 bases, and 18 bases lay between the germline ends.

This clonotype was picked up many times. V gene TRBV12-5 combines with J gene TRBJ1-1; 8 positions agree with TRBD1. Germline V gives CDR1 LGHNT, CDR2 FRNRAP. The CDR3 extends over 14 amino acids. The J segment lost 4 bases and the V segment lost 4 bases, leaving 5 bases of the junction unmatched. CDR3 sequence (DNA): TGTGCTAGTGGTTCTTCAGGGGGCGGCACTGAAGCTTTCTTT. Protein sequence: CASGSSGGGTEAFF.

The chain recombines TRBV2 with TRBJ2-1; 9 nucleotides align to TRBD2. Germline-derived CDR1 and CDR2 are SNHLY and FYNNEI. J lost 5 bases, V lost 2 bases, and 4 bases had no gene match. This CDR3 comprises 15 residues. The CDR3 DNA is TGTGCCAGCAGTGAACTAGCGGGGCGTAACAATGAGCAGTTCTTC. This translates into CASSELAGRNNEQFF.

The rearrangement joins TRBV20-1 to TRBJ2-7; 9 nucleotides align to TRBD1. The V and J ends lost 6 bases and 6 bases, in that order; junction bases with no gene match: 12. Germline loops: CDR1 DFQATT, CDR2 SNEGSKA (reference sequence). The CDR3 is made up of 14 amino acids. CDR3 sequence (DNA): TGCAGTGCCACCCCCGGGACAGGGCTCGGCGAGCAGTACTTC. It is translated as CSATPGTGLGEQYF.

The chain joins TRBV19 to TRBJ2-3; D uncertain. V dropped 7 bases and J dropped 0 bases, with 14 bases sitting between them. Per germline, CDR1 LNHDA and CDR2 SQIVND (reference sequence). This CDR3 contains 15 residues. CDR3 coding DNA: TGTGCCAGTAAAGAAACTTTTACTAGCACAGATACGCAGTATTTT. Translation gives CASKETFTSTDTQYF.

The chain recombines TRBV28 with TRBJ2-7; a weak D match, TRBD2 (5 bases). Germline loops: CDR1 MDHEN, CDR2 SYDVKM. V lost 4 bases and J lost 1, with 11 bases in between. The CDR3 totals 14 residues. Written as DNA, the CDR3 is TGTGCCAGCAGTTCGGACTTTCTATCCTACGAGCAGTACTTC. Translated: CASSSDFLSYEQYF.

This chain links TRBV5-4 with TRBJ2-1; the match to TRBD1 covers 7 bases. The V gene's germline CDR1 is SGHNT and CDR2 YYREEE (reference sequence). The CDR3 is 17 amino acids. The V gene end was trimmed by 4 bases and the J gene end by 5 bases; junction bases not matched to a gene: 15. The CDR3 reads CASSTTGPGPGHNEQFF. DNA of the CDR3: TGTGCCAGCAGCACGACAGGGCCCGGGCCGGGGCACAATGAGCAGTTCTTC. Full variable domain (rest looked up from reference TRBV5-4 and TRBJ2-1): ETGVTQSPTHLIKTRGQQVTLRCSSQSGHNTVSWYQQALGQGPQFIFQYYREEENGRGNFPPRFSGLQFPNYSSELNVNALELDDSALYLCASSTTGPGPGHNEQFFGPGTRLTVL.

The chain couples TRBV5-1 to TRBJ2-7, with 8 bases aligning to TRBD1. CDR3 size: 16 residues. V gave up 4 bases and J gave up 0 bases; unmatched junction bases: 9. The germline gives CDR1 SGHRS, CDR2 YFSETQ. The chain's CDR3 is CASSPLDRADSYEQYF. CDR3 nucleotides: TGCGCCAGCAGCCCGCTGGACAGGGCCGACTCCTACGAGCAGTACTTC.